The clone carrying this TCR beta chain was seen a single time. Antigen specificity is unknown. With V trimmed by 5 bases and J by 0 bases, 9 bases remained unmatched. The CDR3 contains 16 residues. Germline CDR1 reads KGHSH; CDR2 reads LQKENI. Over 95% purity was reached by all sorted populations. The authors reverse transcribed all of the isolated RNA, so sequencing captured expressed TCRB transcripts. Regulatory, naive and central memory T cell samples averaged around 3.6 million reads. Sequencing used immunoSEQ multiplex PCR; TCRdb keeps in-frame clones, though not all of them. The table has roughly 380,000 clones, 15% to 20% seen once. This entry comes from a study of beta chain features in type 1 diabetes. Study-level points and caveats: Reduced insertions and increased deletions marked VDJ junctions in type 1 diabetes patients. Cells with high TCR expression could be over-represented when cDNA is sequenced.

Input material: naive CD4+ T cells from blood. The rearrangement uses TRBV18 and TRBJ1-1; 7 bases fit TRBD1. The receptor was derived from a woman aged 18-29 years in good health. The CDR3 region is CASSRDSGYMNTEAFF. In DNA form, the CDR3 reads TGTGCCAGCTCAAGGGACAGTGGCTACATGAACACTGAAGCTTTCTTT. Looking up the rest from reference TRBV18 and TRBJ1-1 gives the full variable domain: NAGVMQNPRHLVRRRGQEARLRCSPMKGHSHVYWYRQLPEEGLKFMVYLQKENIIDESGMPKERFSAEFPKEGPSILRIQQVVRGDSAAYFCASSRDSGYMNTEAFFGQGTRLTVV.